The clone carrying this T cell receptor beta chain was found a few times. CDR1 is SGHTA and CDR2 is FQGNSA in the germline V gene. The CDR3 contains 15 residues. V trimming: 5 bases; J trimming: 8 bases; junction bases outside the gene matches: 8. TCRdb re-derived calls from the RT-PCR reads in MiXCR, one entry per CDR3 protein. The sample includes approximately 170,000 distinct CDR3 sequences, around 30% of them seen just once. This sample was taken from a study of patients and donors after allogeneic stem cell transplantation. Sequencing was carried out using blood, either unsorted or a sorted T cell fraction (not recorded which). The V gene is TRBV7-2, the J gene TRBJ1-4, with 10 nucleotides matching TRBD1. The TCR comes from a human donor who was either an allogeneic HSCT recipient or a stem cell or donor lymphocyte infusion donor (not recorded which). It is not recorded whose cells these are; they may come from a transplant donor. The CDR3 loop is CASSPSGQGKEKLFF. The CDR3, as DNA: TGTGCCAGCAGCCCGTCGGGACAGGGGAAAGAAAAACTGTTTTTT. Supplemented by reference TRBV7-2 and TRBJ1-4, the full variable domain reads GAGVSQSPSNKVTEKGKDVELRCDPISGHTALYWYRQSLGQGLEFLIYFQGNSAPDKSGLPSDRFSAERTGGSVSTLTIQRTQQEDSAVYLCASSPSGQGKEKLFFGSGTQLSVL.